This T cell receptor (beta chain) was captured in a study of CD8+CD57+ T cells in acquired aplastic anemia. Study in general: On average, sorted CD4+ and CD8+ cells gave approximately 3 ug of DNA. Study results and limitations: In CD8+ cells, Simpson's diversity showed no significant difference between patients and controls.

Investigators profiled TCR beta VDJ and CDR3 from genomic DNA template. MiXCR was run by TCRdb on the reads, yielding one entry per CDR3 protein. The sample has approximately 40,000 distinct CDR3 sequences; roughly three fifths are singletons. As for this clonotype: Its antigen is currently unknown.

This CDR3 contains 16 residues. The V segment lost 1 base and the J segment 6 bases; nucleotides outside the gene matches: 11. Germline loops: CDR1 SGHAT, CDR2 FQNNGV. Patients chosen for sequencing had CD8+CD57+ cells that had expanded, as shown by flow cytometry. The origin of this receptor is a human donor with aplastic anemia. Source material: sorted CD4+, CD8+, or CD8+CD57+ T cells (not recorded which) from PBMCs. V gene TRBV11-2 combines with J gene TRBJ1-1, with TRBD1 matching over 7 bases. Here the CDR3 reads CASSLVGGRGDAEAFF. CDR3 nucleotides: TGTGCCAGCAGCTTAGTCGGAGGCAGGGGGGACGCTGAAGCTTTCTTT.